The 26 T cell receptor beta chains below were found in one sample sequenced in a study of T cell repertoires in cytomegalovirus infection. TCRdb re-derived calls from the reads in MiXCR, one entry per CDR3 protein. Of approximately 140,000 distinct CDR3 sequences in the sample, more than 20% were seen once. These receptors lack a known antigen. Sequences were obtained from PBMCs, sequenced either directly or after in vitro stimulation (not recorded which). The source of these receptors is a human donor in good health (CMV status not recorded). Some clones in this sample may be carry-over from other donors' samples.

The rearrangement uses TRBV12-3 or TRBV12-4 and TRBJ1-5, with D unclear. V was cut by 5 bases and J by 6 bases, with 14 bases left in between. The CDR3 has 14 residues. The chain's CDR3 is CASSPLGWAQPQHF. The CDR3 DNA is TGTGCCAGCAGTCCTCTGGGGTGGGCTCAGCCCCAGCATTTT.

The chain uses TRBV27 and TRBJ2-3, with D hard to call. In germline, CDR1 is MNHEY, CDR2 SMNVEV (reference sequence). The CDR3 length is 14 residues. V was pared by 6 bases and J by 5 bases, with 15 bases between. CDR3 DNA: TGTGCCAGCAGCCCCACGAATTTCAAAGATACGCAGTATTTT. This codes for CASSPTNFKDTQYF.

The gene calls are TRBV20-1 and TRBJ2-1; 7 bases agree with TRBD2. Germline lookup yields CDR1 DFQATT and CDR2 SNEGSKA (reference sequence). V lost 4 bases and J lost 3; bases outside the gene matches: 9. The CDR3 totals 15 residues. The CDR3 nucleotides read TGCAGTGCTACTCCTCCGGGAGGCCTCTACAATGAGCAGTTCTTC. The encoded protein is CSATPPGGLYNEQFF.

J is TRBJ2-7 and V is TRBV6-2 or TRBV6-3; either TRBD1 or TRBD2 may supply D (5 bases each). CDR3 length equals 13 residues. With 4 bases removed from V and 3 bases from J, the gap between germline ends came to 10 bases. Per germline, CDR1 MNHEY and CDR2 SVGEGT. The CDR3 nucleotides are TGTGCCAGCAGTTCAGGGAGCCTCTACGAGCAGTACTTC. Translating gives CASSSGSLYEQYF.

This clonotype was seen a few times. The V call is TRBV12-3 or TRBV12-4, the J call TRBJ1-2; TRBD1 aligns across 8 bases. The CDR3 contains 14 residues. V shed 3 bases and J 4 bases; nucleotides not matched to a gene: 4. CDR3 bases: TGTGCCAGCAGTTTGAACAGGGGGATCTATGGCTACACCTTC. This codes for CASSLNRGIYGYTF.

The CDR3, as DNA: TGTGCCAGCAGCCCGGGACAGACAACTAATGAAAAACTGTTTTTT. This codes for CASSPGQTTNEKLFF. The chain recombines TRBV9 with TRBJ1-4; TRBD1 aligns across 7 bases. This CDR3 contains 15 residues. J lost 0 bases, V lost 4 bases, and 3 bases had no gene match. Germline CDR1 reads SGDLS; CDR2 reads YYNGEE.

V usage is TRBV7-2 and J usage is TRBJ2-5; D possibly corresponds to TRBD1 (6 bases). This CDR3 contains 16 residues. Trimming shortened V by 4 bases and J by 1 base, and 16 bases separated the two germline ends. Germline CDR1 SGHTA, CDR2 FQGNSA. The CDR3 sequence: CASSYESQGSQETQYF. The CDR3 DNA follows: TGTGCCAGCAGCTACGAATCCCAGGGGTCCCAAGAGACCCAGTACTTC.

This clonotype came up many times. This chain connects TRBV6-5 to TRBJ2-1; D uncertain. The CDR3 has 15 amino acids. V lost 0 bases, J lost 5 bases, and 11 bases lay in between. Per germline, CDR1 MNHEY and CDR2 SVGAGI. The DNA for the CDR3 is TGTGCCAGCAGTTACTCGCCCACTGGGGACAATGAGCAGTTCTTC. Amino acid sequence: CASSYSPTGDNEQFF.

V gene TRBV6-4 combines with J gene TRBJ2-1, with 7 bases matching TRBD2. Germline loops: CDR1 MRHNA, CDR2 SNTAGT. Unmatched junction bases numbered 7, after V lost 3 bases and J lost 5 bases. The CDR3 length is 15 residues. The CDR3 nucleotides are TGTGCCAGCAGTGAGACTGGGCTAGCGGACAATGAGCAGTTCTTC. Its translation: CASSETGLADNEQFF.

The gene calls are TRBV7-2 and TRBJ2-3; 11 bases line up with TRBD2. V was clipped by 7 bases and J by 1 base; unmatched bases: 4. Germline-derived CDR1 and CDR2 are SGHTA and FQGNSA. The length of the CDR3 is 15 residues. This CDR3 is CASNLGLAGTDTQYF. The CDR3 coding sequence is TGTGCCAGCAACTTGGGACTAGCGGGCACAGATACGCAGTATTTT.

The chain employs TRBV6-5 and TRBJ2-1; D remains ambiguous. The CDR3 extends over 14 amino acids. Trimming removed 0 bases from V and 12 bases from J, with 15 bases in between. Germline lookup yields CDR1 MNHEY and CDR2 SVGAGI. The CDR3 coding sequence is TGTGCCAGCAGTTACTCGAACCCCCCCAGCTGGCAGTTCTTC. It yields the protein CASSYSNPPSWQFF.

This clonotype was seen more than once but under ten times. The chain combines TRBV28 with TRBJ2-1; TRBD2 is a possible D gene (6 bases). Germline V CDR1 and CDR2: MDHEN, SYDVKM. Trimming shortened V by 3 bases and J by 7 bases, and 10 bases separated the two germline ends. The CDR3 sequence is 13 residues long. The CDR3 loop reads CASSLAGRNEQFF. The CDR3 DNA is TGTGCCAGCAGTTTGGCGGGAAGGAATGAGCAGTTCTTC.

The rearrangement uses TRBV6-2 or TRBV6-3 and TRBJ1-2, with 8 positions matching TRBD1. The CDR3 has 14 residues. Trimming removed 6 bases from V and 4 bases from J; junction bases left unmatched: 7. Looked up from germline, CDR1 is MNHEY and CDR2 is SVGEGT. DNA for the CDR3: TGTGCCAGCAGCACGGACAGGGCCCTCTATGGCTACACCTTC. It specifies CASSTDRALYGYTF.

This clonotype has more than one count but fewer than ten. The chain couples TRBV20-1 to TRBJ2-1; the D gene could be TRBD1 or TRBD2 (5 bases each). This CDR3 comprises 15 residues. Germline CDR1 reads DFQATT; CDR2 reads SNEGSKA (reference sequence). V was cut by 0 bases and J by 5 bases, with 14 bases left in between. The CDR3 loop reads CSARDPGRAHNEQFF. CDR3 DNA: TGCAGTGCTAGAGATCCGGGGCGGGCTCACAATGAGCAGTTCTTC.

The CDR3 coding sequence is TGCAGCGCCCTGCGCGGACAGGGTGGGCCCTACGAGCAGTACGTC. Amino acids: CSALRGQGGPYEQYV. The V call is TRBV29-1, the J call TRBJ2-7, with 8 bases lining up with TRBD1. The CDR3 spans 15 residues. Germline V gene lookup returns CDR1 SQVTM and CDR2 ANQGSEA. After removal of 7 bases from V and 2 bases from J, the junction contained 13 bases not matched to a gene.

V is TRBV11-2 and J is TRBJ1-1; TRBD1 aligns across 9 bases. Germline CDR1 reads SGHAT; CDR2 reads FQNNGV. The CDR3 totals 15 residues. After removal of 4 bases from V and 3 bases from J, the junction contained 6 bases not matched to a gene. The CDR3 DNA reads TGTGCCAGCAGCTCTTACAGGGGGCAGCACACTGAAGCTTTCTTT. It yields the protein CASSSYRGQHTEAFF.

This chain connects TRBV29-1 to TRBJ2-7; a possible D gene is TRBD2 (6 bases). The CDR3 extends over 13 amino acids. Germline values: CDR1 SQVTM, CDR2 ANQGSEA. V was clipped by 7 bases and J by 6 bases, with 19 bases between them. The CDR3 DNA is TGCAGCGGTACTGGCGGGATCAGTGGCGAGCAGTACTTC. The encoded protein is CSGTGGISGEQYF.

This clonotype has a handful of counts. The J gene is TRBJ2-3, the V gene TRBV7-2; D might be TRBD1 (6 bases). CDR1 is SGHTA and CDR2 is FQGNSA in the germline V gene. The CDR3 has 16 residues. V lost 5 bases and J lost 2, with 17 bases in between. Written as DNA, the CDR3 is TGTGCCAGCAGCAAAGGGACACTGCCGTACACAGATACGCAGTATTTT. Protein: CASSKGTLPYTDTQYF.

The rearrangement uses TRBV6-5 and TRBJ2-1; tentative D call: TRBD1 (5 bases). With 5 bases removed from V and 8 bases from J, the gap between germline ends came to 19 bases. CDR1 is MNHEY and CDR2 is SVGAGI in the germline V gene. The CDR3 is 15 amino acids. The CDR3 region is CASSPFRVAVDEQFF. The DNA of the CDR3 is TGTGCCAGCAGTCCTTTCAGGGTCGCAGTGGATGAGCAGTTCTTC.

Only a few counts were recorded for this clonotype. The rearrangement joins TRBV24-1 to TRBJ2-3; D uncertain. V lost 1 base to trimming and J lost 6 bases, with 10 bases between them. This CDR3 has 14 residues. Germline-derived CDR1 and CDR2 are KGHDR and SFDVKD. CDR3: CATSDLRPGDTQYF. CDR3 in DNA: TGTGCCACCAGTGATTTACGTCCTGGGGATACGCAGTATTTT.

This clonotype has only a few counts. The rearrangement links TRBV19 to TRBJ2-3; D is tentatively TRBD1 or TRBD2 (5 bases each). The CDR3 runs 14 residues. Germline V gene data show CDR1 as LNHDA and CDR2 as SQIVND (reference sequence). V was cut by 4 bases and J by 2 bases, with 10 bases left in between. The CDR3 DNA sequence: TGTGCCAGTAGTACCGGGACGTCCACAGATACGCAGTATTTT. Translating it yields CASSTGTSTDTQYF.

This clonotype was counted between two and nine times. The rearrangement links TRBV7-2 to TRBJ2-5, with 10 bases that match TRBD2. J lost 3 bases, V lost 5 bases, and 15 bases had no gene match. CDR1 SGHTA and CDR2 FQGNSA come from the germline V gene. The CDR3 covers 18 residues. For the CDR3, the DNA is TGTGCCAGCAGCCGGAGGGCTACACTAGCGGGATATAAAGAGACCCAGTACTTC. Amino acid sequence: CASSRRATLAGYKETQYF. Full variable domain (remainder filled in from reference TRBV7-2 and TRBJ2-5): GAGVSQSPSNKVTEKGKDVELRCDPISGHTALYWYRQSLGQGLEFLIYFQGNSAPDKSGLPSDRFSAERTGGSVSTLTIQRTQQEDSAVYLCASSRRATLAGYKETQYFGPGTRLLVL.

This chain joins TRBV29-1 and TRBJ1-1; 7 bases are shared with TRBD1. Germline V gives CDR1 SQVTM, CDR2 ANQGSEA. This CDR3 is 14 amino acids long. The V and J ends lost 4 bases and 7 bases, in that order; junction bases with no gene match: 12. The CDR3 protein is CSVGYTGSGGEAFF. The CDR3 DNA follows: TGCAGCGTTGGATACACAGGGTCAGGGGGTGAAGCTTTCTTT.

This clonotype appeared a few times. The CDR3 is CASSRSLKPNYGYTF. As DNA, the CDR3 is TGTGCCAGTAGTAGGAGTCTCAAACCAAACTATGGCTACACCTTC. The gene calls are TRBV19 and TRBJ1-2; D is ambiguous. This CDR3 has 15 residues. The germline gives CDR1 LNHDA, CDR2 SQIVND (reference sequence). Trimming took off 4 bases at V and 2 bases at J, with 14 bases between the two ends.

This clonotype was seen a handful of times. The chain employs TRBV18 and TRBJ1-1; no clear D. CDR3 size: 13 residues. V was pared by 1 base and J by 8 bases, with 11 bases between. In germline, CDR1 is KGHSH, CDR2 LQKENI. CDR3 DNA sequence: TGTGCCAGCTCACCACGGGTGGAGGTCGAAGCTTTCTTT. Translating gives CASSPRVEVEAFF.

The CDR3: CASSSGVPHSYEQYF. The CDR3 DNA reads as TGTGCCAGCAGTTCAGGGGTCCCGCATTCCTACGAGCAGTACTTC. This sequence joins TRBV27 and TRBJ2-7, with D possibly being TRBD1 (6 bases). CDR1 is MNHEY, CDR2 SMNVEV, per germline (reference sequence). The length of the CDR3 is 15 residues. V dropped 4 bases and J dropped 1 base, with 14 bases sitting between them.